This TCR beta chain came from a study of cytomegalovirus exposure and HLA in healthy donors. As for this clone: At one of its ends the junction is not consistent with the germline gene, which may arise from a read error. The sample has other DNA sequences that encode this CDR3 too.

13 Jbeta primers and 60 Vbeta primers were used for the PCR. TCRdb's table, derived via immunoSEQ multiplex PCR, lists solely in-frame clones and lacks some. Among over 100,000 clones listed, approximately 58% were seen once. This CDR3 has 14 residues. Germline V gene lookup returns CDR1 MDHEN and CDR2 SYDVKM. This clonotype was sampled from a woman aged 25 to 45 in good health and CMV-seronegative. The specimen sequenced was PBMCs. The rearrangement links TRBV28 to TRBJ1-2, with 7 bases fitting TRBD1. The CDR3 DNA follows: TGTGCCAGCAATGACAGGGAAGCGAACTATGGTTACACCTTC. Encoded protein: CASNDREANYGYTF.